These 27 T cell receptor beta chains originate from one sample sequenced in a study of T cells in Graves' hyperthyroidism and ophthalmopathy. Amplified TCR beta CDR3 regions derived from RNA transcripts. When the TCR CDR3 underwent first-round RT-PCR, the HTBI primer set was used. One entry per CDR3 protein, called by TCRdb with MiXCR from the multiplex PCR reads. The sample lists approximately 620,000 distinct CDR3 sequences, approximately 14% occurring once. The sample was blood. These receptor sequences come from a woman aged 25-40 years with Graves' hyperthyroidism that later progressed to Graves' ophthalmopathy.

The CDR3 reads CAISERGPDTQYF. The CDR3 DNA sequence: TGTGCCATCAGTGAAAGGGGGCCAGATACGCAGTATTTT. The chain couples TRBV10-3 to TRBJ2-3; 7 positions agree with TRBD1. The germline gives CDR1 ENHRY, CDR2 SYGVKD. The CDR3 covers 13 residues. With V trimmed by 3 bases and J by 4 bases, 1 base remained unmatched.

Ten or more counts support this clonotype. V usage is TRBV4-1 and J usage is TRBJ1-2; D possibly corresponds to TRBD1 (6 bases). Germline V gene lookup returns CDR1 MGHRA and CDR2 YSYEKL. This CDR3 has 14 amino acids. Deletions cut 3 bases from V and 3 bases from J, with 11 bases between. The DNA for the CDR3 is TGCGCCAGCAGCCACGCAGGGGTAGACTATGGCTACACCTTC. It codes for CASSHAGVDYGYTF.

The table lists this clonotype with many counts. This chain joins TRBV7-8 and TRBJ1-1; TRBD1 might be the D (5 bases). This CDR3 contains 16 residues. Germline-derived CDR1 and CDR2 are SGHVS and FQNEAQ. V was pared by 5 bases and J by 4 bases, with 20 bases between. CDR3 sequence: CASSAHKMTVGTEAFF. CDR3 sequence (DNA): TGTGCCAGCAGCGCCCACAAAATGACAGTTGGCACTGAAGCTTTCTTT.

This clonotype was seen at least ten times. The rearrangement links TRBV27 to TRBJ2-7; the D is unclear. The CDR3 sequence is 13 residues long. From germline, CDR1 is MNHEY and CDR2 SMNVEV (reference sequence). With 5 bases removed from V and 2 bases from J, the gap between germline ends came to 10 bases. In DNA, the CDR3 is TGTGCCAGCAGTACCCACAAGGCCTACGAGCAGTACTTC. This encodes CASSTHKAYEQYF.

In this sample, this clonotype turned up many times. The chain joins TRBV11-2 to TRBJ1-4; D is possibly TRBD1 (5 bases). This CDR3 region has 12 residues. CDR1 and CDR2 (germline): SGHAT, FQNNGV. The germline V and J ends were trimmed by 5 bases and 6 bases, with 7 bases remaining between them. The CDR3 DNA reads TGTGCCAGCAGCCGACAGTATGAAAAACTGTTTTTT. This codes for CASSRQYEKLFF.

This clonotype was detected many times. The chain links TRBV4-3 to TRBJ2-5; possible D gene TRBD2, 6 bases. V lost 0 bases, J lost 2 bases, and 10 bases lay in between. Germline V gene data show CDR1 as LGHNA and CDR2 as YSLEER. The CDR3 consists of 15 residues. The CDR3 DNA sequence: TGCGCCAGCAGCCAAGATCAAAGCGGGCAAGAGACCCAGTACTTC. Translating gives CASSQDQSGQETQYF.

This clonotype was detected ten times or more. This chain joins TRBV6-2 or TRBV6-3 and TRBJ2-1, with D possibly matching TRBD2 (6 bases). The CDR3 sequence is 11 residues long. Germline assignment: CDR1 MNHEY and CDR2 SVGEGT. Trimming removed 8 bases from V and 9 bases from J, with 11 bases in between. DNA of the CDR3: TGTGCCAGCCACATGGGGGGTGAGCAGTTCTTC. Residues: CASHMGGEQFF.

This clonotype was recorded many times. The junction and the germline gene differ at one end; a read error may be behind it. This chain uses TRBV12-3 or TRBV12-4 with TRBJ1-1; TRBD1 agrees at 7 bases. The length of the CDR3 is 15 residues. CDR3 in amino acids: CASSHGTVMNTEALF. The CDR3 region has the DNA TGTGCCAGCAGTCACGGGACAGTAATGAACACTGAAGCTCTCTTT.

This sequence joins TRBV7-8 and TRBJ2-5, with D perhaps TRBD1 (5 bases). The CDR3 totals 14 residues. CDR1 is SGHVS, CDR2 FQNEAQ, per germline. V was clipped by 2 bases and J by 3 bases, with 10 bases between them. DNA for the CDR3: TGTGCCAGCAGCTTATTTTCCAGGGAAGAGACCCAGTACTTC. Protein: CASSLFSREETQYF.

The rearrangement joins TRBV19 to TRBJ2-2, with 10 bases identical to TRBD2. Germline CDR1 LNHDA, CDR2 SQIVND (reference sequence). The CDR3 spans 17 residues. V trimming: 1 base; J trimming: 3 bases; junction bases outside the gene matches: 5. CDR3: CASSIGSGRIDTGELFF. Written as DNA, the CDR3 is TGTGCCAGTAGTATAGGTAGCGGGAGGATAGACACCGGGGAGCTGTTTTTT.

This clonotype was recorded at least ten times. The chain has TRBV15 and TRBJ2-3, with 8 bases fitting TRBD2. The CDR3 totals 15 residues. Germline CDR1 and CDR2: LNHNV and YYDKDF (reference sequence). Trimming removed 1 base from V and 4 bases from J; junction bases left unmatched: 4. The CDR3 region is CATSRGAGEADTQYF. The DNA of the CDR3 is TGTGCCACCAGCAGAGGAGCGGGAGAAGCAGATACGCAGTATTTT.

This clonotype showed up just a few times. This could be a read error, since a much larger clone is one nucleotide away. The V gene is TRBV7-8, the J gene TRBJ1-3, with a weak D call TRBD1 (5 bases). The CDR3 runs to 15 residues. Germline CDR1 is SGHVS and CDR2 is FQNEAQ. The CDR3 spells CASSLGTVSGNTICF. The CDR3, as DNA: TGTGCCAGCAGCCTAGGGACGGTCTCTGGAAACACCATATGTTTT.

This clonotype was recorded many times. The chain couples TRBV12-3 or TRBV12-4 to TRBJ2-1, with 7 bases matching TRBD1. The junction had 11 bases not matched to a gene; V was cut back by 5 bases and J by 7 bases. The CDR3 consists of 15 residues. The CDR3 region is CASSKQYVQGNEQFF. CDR3 sequence (DNA): TGTGCCAGCAGTAAACAATACGTACAGGGGAATGAGCAGTTCTTC.

This clonotype was recorded at least ten times. This chain uses TRBV28 with TRBJ2-7, with 9 bases lining up with TRBD2. Trimming at V came to 3 bases and at J to 7 bases, leaving 10 bases not matched to a gene. This CDR3 region has 15 residues. The germline gives CDR1 MDHEN, CDR2 SYDVKM. CDR3 sequence reads: CASSFQAGGPGEQYF. In nucleotides, the CDR3 is TGTGCCAGCAGTTTTCAGGCGGGAGGGCCGGGGGAGCAGTACTTC.

This chain connects TRBV30 to TRBJ2-3; no clear D gene. The DNA end lines up better with TRBJ1-5; the J call may be wrong. The CDR3 has 12 amino acids. Germline CDR1 reads GTSNPN; CDR2 reads SVGIG (reference sequence). The CDR3 DNA follows: TGTGCCTGGAGTTGGCTGTCAGATACGCAGCATTTT. Translated: CAWSWLSDTQHF.

This clonotype was seen ten or more times. V is TRBV24-1 and J is TRBJ2-1, with 8 bases that match TRBD2. This CDR3 contains 17 residues. The germline CDR1 and CDR2 sequences are KGHDR and SFDVKD. V shed 3 bases and J 6 bases; nucleotides not matched to a gene: 12. This chain's CDR3 is CATSDRSGTRGFNEQFF. In DNA, the CDR3 is TGTGCCACCAGTGATCGCTCCGGGACTAGAGGCTTCAATGAGCAGTTCTTC.

This clonotype came up once. The chain couples TRBV12-3 or TRBV12-4 to TRBJ2-2, with TRBD2 matching over 16 bases. Unmatched junction bases numbered 13, after V lost 6 bases and J lost 6 bases. The CDR3 has 19 amino acids. The chain's CDR3 is CASSLTGTSGRASAGELFF. The CDR3 bases are TGTGCCAGCAGCCTTACTGGGACTAGCGGGAGGGCCAGCGCCGGGGAGCTGTTTTTT.

In its sample, this clonotype was seen a few times. The chain recombines TRBV20-1 with TRBJ2-6, with 10 nucleotides matching TRBD2. In germline, CDR1 is DFQATT, CDR2 SNEGSKA (reference sequence). V trimming: 6 bases; J trimming: 0 bases; junction bases outside the gene matches: 14. CDR3 length equals 19 residues. The CDR3 here is CSARLAGLRMGSGANVLTF. The CDR3 region has the DNA TGCAGTGCGAGACTAGCGGGCCTCAGGATGGGCTCTGGGGCCAACGTCCTGACTTTC.

Regarding this clonotype: One end of the junction fails to match germline, which may point to a read error. This chain connects TRBV5-6 to TRBJ1-6, with 9 bases that match TRBD1. Germline-derived CDR1 and CDR2 are SGHDT and YYEEEE. CDR3 length equals 17 residues. In nucleotides, the CDR3 is TGTGCCTGCAGCTTTCGGAACAGGGGGCCTCGGCATTCACCCCTCCACTTT. The encoded protein is CACSFRNRGPRHSPLHF.

This clonotype was detected many times. The chain links TRBV6-1 to TRBJ2-1; 8 nucleotides line up with TRBD2. This CDR3 is built from 15 residues. Unmatched junction bases numbered 12, after V lost 7 bases and J lost 7 bases. CDR1 and CDR2 from the germline V gene are MNHNS and SASEGT. As DNA, the CDR3 is TGTGCCAGCAACCCCGCCGGGGGGGCCAGAAATGAGCAGTTCTTC. Protein: CASNPAGGARNEQFF.

This clonotype was found a few times. This chain uses TRBV3-1 with TRBJ1-2; TRBD1 is a possible D gene (5 bases). The V gene's germline CDR1 is LGHDT and CDR2 YNNKEL (reference sequence). The CDR3 runs 14 residues. V lost 4 bases and J 5 bases, leaving 14 bases between the germline ends. The CDR3: CASSLALGGYGYTF. Here the CDR3 DNA reads TGTGCCAGCAGCCTAGCCCTCGGGGGATATGGCTACACCTTC.

This clonotype occurred many times. The chain has TRBV6-2 or TRBV6-3 and TRBJ1-5; D may be TRBD1 (5 bases). Trimming stripped 6 bases from V and 1 base from J, with 10 bases between. The CDR3 length is 14 residues. From germline, CDR1 is MNHEY and CDR2 SVGEGT. The CDR3 DNA reads TGTGCCAGCAGATCCCGGACAAGCAATCAGCCCCAGCATTTT. The encoded protein is CASRSRTSNQPQHF.

This clonotype was detected a few times. V and J are TRBV19 and TRBJ2-7, with 11 bases fitting TRBD2. CDR1 LNHDA and CDR2 SQIVND come from the germline V gene (reference sequence). V shed 4 bases, J shed 1 base, and the junction held 6 bases outside the gene matches. CDR3 length: 16 amino acids. The CDR3 region has the DNA TGTGCCAGTAGTAAAATCGGGACTAGCGGTTCCTACGAGCAGTACTTC. This gives the protein CASSKIGTSGSYEQYF.

This clonotype has a count of ten or more. This chain connects TRBV6-1 to TRBJ1-5; 8 bases align to TRBD1. Germline V lookup: CDR1 MNHNS, CDR2 SASEGT. The CDR3 covers 17 residues. After removal of 0 bases from V and 5 bases from J, the junction contained 9 bases not matched to a gene. The CDR3 is CASSEARSGTGHQPQHF. CDR3 DNA: TGTGCCAGCAGTGAAGCGAGAAGCGGGACAGGTCATCAGCCCCAGCATTTT.

This clonotype was picked up many times. The J gene is TRBJ2-7, the V gene TRBV11-3; TRBD2 is a possible D gene (6 bases). CDR3 length equals 14 residues. V lost 3 bases, J lost 4 bases, and 13 bases lay in between. Germline lookup yields CDR1 SGHNT and CDR2 YENEEA. CDR3 loop: CASSLYPSEYEQYF. The CDR3 DNA sequence: TGTGCCAGCAGCTTGTATCCTAGCGAGTACGAGCAGTACTTC.

Here the CDR3 DNA reads TGTGCCATCCTAAGGGGGACAGGAACTTACGAGCAGTACTTC. Protein: CAILRGTGTYEQYF. The chain employs TRBV5-6 and TRBJ2-7; 8 bases match TRBD1. CDR3 size: 14 residues. V was clipped by 9 bases and J by 4 bases; unmatched bases: 12. In germline, CDR1 is SGHDT, CDR2 YYEEEE. The whole variable domain, remainder taken from reference TRBV5-6 and TRBJ2-7, is DAGVTQSPTHLIKTRGQQVTLRCSPKSGHDTVSWYQQALGQGPQFIFQYYEEEERQRGNFPDRFSGHQFPNYSSELNVNALLLGDSALYLCAILRGTGTYEQYFGPGTRLTVT.

In its sample, this clonotype was seen many times. The rearrangement joins TRBV20-1 to TRBJ2-1; the D is unclear. Germline CDR1 is DFQATT and CDR2 is SNEGSKA (reference sequence). V dropped 3 bases and J dropped 5 bases, with 17 bases sitting between them. The CDR3 runs to 15 residues. The CDR3 protein is CSASQERRRDNEQFF. The CDR3, as DNA: TGCAGTGCTAGTCAAGAGCGACGAAGGGACAATGAGCAGTTCTTC.